This T cell receptor beta chain was obtained from a study of tumor T cells in aggressive B-cell lymphoma. The assay was immunoSEQ multiplex PCR, and TCRdb's table has in-frame clones only and misses some. The sample has some 5,000 clones; roughly 90% are singletons. Germline CDR1 reads SGDLS; CDR2 reads YYNGEE. The trim removed 3 bases at V and 6 bases at J, leaving 4 bases unmatched. This CDR3 region has 13 residues. The chain joins TRBV9 to TRBJ1-2; 8 nucleotides align to TRBD1. This clonotype was sampled from an adult with diffuse large B cell lymphoma. The source material was tumor tissue. CDR3 residues: CASSADRGHGYTF. For the CDR3, the DNA is TGTGCCAGCAGCGCAGACAGGGGTCATGGCTACACCTTC.